The TCR beta chain described here comes from a study of blood T cell repertoires in COVID-19 (dated by TCRdb to the early 2020s). Broadly, across the study: Samples covering the acute and convalescent phases of COVID-19 were provided by collaborators in the United States, Italy and Spain. The repertoires were released in a freely available public database intended as a resource for research on the immune response to SARS-CoV-2. Nearly every sample came with metadata listing a de-identified subject ID, COVID-19 status, age in years and sex. The material from the prospective study consisted of cDNA or gDNA derived from T cells, B-cell-depleted T cells, or PBMCs. Subjects who had been exposed to COVID-19, were actively infected with it, or had recovered from it provided the deeply sampled blood TCRbeta repertoires that made up the dataset. Where HLA class I and class II types were available, the types were taken from metadata supplied by the sample provider, not from assay-based typing. The samples were drawn from two sources: the first 160 participants of the ongoing ImmuneRACE study, and 950 to 1,500 subjects contributed by 6 global collaborators. Overall study results and their limits: The quantity of clinical and demographic metadata differed by source and by participant and was supplied without curation.

Each collaborating institution followed its own protocols to collect whole blood in K2EDTA tubes. For TCRbeta analysis, collaborators shipped samples as frozen whole blood, isolated PBMCs, or DNA extracted from either of those sample types. Concerning this clone itself: What this receptor recognizes is not known. Base qualities are missing; no much larger clone stands one base away.

Looking up the germline V gene yields CDR1 SGHTA and CDR2 FQGNSA. V lost 7 bases and J lost 9 bases, and the count of bases not matched to a germline gene is 10. The CDR3 goes from the cysteine to the phenylalanine over 15 residues. CDR3 DNA is the only sequence kept; it has 45 bases, read in frame from the first base. The immunoSEQ Assay, a bias-controlled multiplex PCR, was used to amplify TCRbeta CDR3 regions from genomic DNA. Processing in the source paper ran as follows. Within the assay, amplification of reference gene primers was used to estimate how many nucleated cells each sample contained. Sequence reads were collapsed and filtered to measure the absolute abundance of every unique TCRbeta CDR3 rearrangement. For each sample, productive Simpson clonality was calculated as the square root of Simpson's diversity index over productive rearrangements. TCRdb took this table from immuneACCESS and kept in-frame rearrangements with V and J called. Such tables lack part of the clones; where checked against another copy, unresolved V genes explain under half of the gap, and the rest is unexplained. Clonal size and the V and J genes are those of that table, whereas D and trimming came from the DNA. The sample table lists 90,000 to 130,000 clones, around three quarters of them with a count of one. The ten most abundant clones make up under 10% of the sample.

The rearranged chain carries TRBV7-2 and TRBJ1-6; 9 junctional bases match TRBD1. The receptor's source is a woman aged 55-69 years with acute or convalescent COVID-19. The specimen sequenced was peripheral blood. CDR3 reads: CASKPAGTGSSPLHF. The nucleotides are TGTGCCAGCAAACCGGCCGGGACAGGGAGTTCACCCCTCCACTTT. Beyond the CDR3, the reference TRBV7-2 and TRBJ1-6 genes provide the residues; the full variable domain reads: GAGVSQSPSNKVTEKGKDVELRCDPISGHTALYWYRQSLGQGLEFLIYFQGNSAPDKSGLPSDRFSAERTGGSVSTLTIQRTQQEDSAVYLCASKPAGTGSSPLHFGNGTRLTVT.